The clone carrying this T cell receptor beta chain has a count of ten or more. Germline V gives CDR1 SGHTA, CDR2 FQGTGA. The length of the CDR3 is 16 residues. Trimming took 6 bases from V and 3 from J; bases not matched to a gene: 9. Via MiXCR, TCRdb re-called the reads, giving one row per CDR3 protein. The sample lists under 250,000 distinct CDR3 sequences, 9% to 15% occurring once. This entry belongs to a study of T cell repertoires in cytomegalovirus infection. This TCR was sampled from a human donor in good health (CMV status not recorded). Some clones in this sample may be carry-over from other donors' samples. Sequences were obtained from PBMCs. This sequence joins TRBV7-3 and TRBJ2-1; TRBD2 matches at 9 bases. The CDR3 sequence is CASSRASGGNYNEQFF. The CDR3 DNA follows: TGTGCCAGCAGTCGAGCGAGCGGGGGGAACTACAATGAGCAGTTCTTC.